The 24 T cell receptor beta chains listed next were all sequenced from one sample in a study of blood T cell repertoires in COVID-19 (dated by TCRdb to 2018 to 2020). Receptor libraries were prepared by the immunoSEQ multiplex PCR assay. TCRdb limited this immuneACCESS table to in-frame rearrangements with V and J called. A share of clones is missing; checked studies link under half to unresolved V genes, and the rest is unexplained. This sample holds a few hundred thousand clones; more than 70% were observed only once. The ten largest make up less than 11% of the sample. Sequenced sample: peripheral blood. Receptor source: a woman aged 25 to 45 with COVID-19, enrolled during active disease.

The CDR3 region has the DNA TGTGCCAGCAGCAACGGACTAGCGGGAGGCCACGAGCAGTACTTC. This gives the protein CASSNGLAGGHEQYF. The genes are TRBV28 and TRBJ2-7, with 14 bases that match TRBD2. CDR3 size: 15 residues. CDR1 and CDR2 from the germline V gene are MDHEN and SYDVKM. Trimming removed 6 bases from V and 5 bases from J; junction bases left unmatched: 6.

This chain links TRBV6-4 with TRBJ2-3, with 15 nucleotides matching TRBD2. The CDR3 has 16 residues. The J segment lost 4 bases and the V segment lost 8 bases, leaving 7 bases of the junction unmatched. The germline gives CDR1 MRHNA, CDR2 SNTAGT. As DNA, the CDR3 is TGTGCCAGCTCACAGGGACTAGCGGGAGGAGCAGATACGCAGTATTTT. Protein: CASSQGLAGGADTQYF.

This clone came up a few times. The V call is TRBV18, the J call TRBJ2-7; 9 nucleotides line up with TRBD2. V was pared by 3 bases and J by 2 bases, with 8 bases of the junction left unmatched. CDR3 length: 16 amino acids. Germline CDR1 is KGHSH and CDR2 is LQKENI. CDR3 sequence reads: CASSPRPSGRPYEQYF. The CDR3 region has the DNA TGTGCCAGCTCACCCCGCCCAAGCGGGAGGCCCTACGAGCAGTACTTC. The full variable domain, rest sourced from reference TRBV18 and TRBJ2-7, is NAGVMQNPRHLVRRRGQEARLRCSPMKGHSHVYWYRQLPEEGLKFMVYLQKENIIDESGMPKERFSAEFPKEGPSILRIQQVVRGDSAAYFCASSPRPSGRPYEQYFGPGTRLTVT.

This clone has a handful of counts. CDR3 in DNA: TGTGCCAGTTCCCTGGGACTAGAAAATCAGCCCCAGCATTTT. Its protein is CASSLGLENQPQHF. The chain recombines TRBV19 with TRBJ1-5; D possibly corresponds to TRBD1 (5 bases). Germline loops: CDR1 LNHDA, CDR2 SQIVND (reference sequence). V shed 8 bases and J shed 4 bases, with 15 bases lying between them. The CDR3 has 14 amino acids. Combining the CDR3 with reference TRBV19 and TRBJ1-5 gives the whole variable domain DGGITQSPKYLFRKEGQNVTLSCEQNLNHDAMYWYRQDPGQGLRLIYYSQIVNDFQKGDIAEGYSVSREKKESFPLTVTSAQKNPTAFYLCASSLGLENQPQHFGDGTRLSIL.

The gene calls are TRBV2 and TRBJ1-4; 7 bases line up with TRBD1. This CDR3 has 15 amino acids. Germline-derived CDR1 and CDR2 are SNHLY and FYNNEI. V shed 6 bases, J shed 8 bases, and the junction held 12 bases outside the gene matches. CDR3 DNA sequence: TGTGCCAGCAGGAGACAGGGACCAGCAGGGGAAAAACTGTTTTTT. Translated, it gives CASRRQGPAGEKLFF.

The chain recombines TRBV2 with TRBJ2-7; D unclear. V gave up 3 bases and J gave up 4 bases, with 4 bases separating them. Germline values: CDR1 SNHLY, CDR2 FYNNEI. This CDR3 contains 11 residues. Here the CDR3 reads CASSEEYEQYF. CDR3 coding DNA: TGTGCCAGCAGTGAGGAGTACGAGCAGTACTTC.

V usage is TRBV7-9 and J usage is TRBJ2-3; D may be TRBD1 (6 bases). The CDR3 totals 14 residues. In germline, CDR1 is SEHNR, CDR2 FQNEAQ (reference sequence). Between the trimmed V and J ends, which lost 4 bases and 8 bases, there was a span of 16 bases. The DNA of the CDR3 is TGTGCCAGCAGCTGGATCGGGACATCGGTTACGCAGTATTTT. Its translation: CASSWIGTSVTQYF.

This chain joins TRBV24-1 and TRBJ1-4; 9 nucleotides agree with TRBD1. Germline CDR1 reads KGHDR; CDR2 reads SFDVKD. V lost 6 bases to trimming and J lost 8 bases; unmatched junction nucleotides: 12. CDR3 length equals 16 residues. CDR3 DNA sequence: TGTGCCACCAGTTTAGGGACAGGGAGGCAAGGGGAAAAACTGTTTTTT. Translating gives CATSLGTGRQGEKLFF.

This chain links TRBV7-3 with TRBJ2-2; no definite D call. This CDR3 is built from 13 residues. The V gene's germline CDR1 is SGHTA and CDR2 FQGTGA. V lost 2 bases and J 3 bases, leaving 4 bases between the germline ends. The CDR3 region is CASSLSDTGELFF. CDR3 coding DNA: TGTGCCAGCAGCTTATCGGACACCGGGGAGCTGTTTTTT.

The sample holds a few counts of this clone. This rearrangement joins TRBV7-8 to TRBJ2-5, with 14 bases identical to TRBD2. The CDR3 has 17 amino acids. Germline lookup yields CDR1 SGHVS and CDR2 FQNEAQ. V shed 4 bases and J 5 bases; nucleotides not matched to a gene: 9. For the CDR3, the DNA is TGTGCCAGCAGCTCACCGACTAGCGGGAGGGCAAAGGAGACCCAGTACTTC. It codes for CASSSPTSGRAKETQYF.

The rearrangement links TRBV3-1 (or the pseudogene TRBV3-2) to TRBJ1-4, with 7 bases lining up with TRBD1. The CDR3 has 15 residues. The J segment lost 4 bases and the V segment lost 4 bases, leaving 6 bases of the junction unmatched. Germline CDR1 is LGHDT and CDR2 is YNNKEL (reference sequence). In DNA, the CDR3 is TGTGCCAGCAGCCCGTACAGGGGACATAATGAAAAACTGTTTTTT. This codes for CASSPYRGHNEKLFF.

The chain has TRBV29-1 and TRBJ2-1, with D tentatively TRBD2 (6 bases). CDR1 is SQVTM, CDR2 ANQGSEA, per germline. Trimming removed 0 bases at V and 6 bases at J, with 18 bases between. The CDR3 sequence is 16 residues long. DNA for the CDR3: TGCAGCGTTGAAGATGGGCGGGACCCCAGGACCAATGAGCAGTTCTTC. Protein sequence: CSVEDGRDPRTNEQFF.

Remarks on this clone: Other DNA sequences in this specimen translate into the identical CDR3. This rearrangement joins TRBV11-2 to TRBJ2-2, with 9 bases that match TRBD2. Trimming took 6 bases from V and 5 from J; bases not matched to a gene: 7. The germline CDR1 and CDR2 sequences are SGHAT and FQNNGV. The CDR3 is 15 residues long. The CDR3 DNA reads as TGTGCCAGCAGTCTAGCGGGAAAATCTACCGGGGAGCTGTTTTTT. This gives the protein CASSLAGKSTGELFF.

Regarding this clone: Other DNA sequences in the same sample also yield this CDR3. The chain employs TRBV20-1 and TRBJ2-2, with D possibly being TRBD2 (6 bases). The germline CDR1 and CDR2 sequences are DFQATT and SNEGSKA (reference sequence). The CDR3 consists of 14 residues. V was cut by 3 bases and J by 5 bases, with 13 bases left in between. The CDR3 sequence: CSASGGGGTGELFF. The CDR3 nucleotides read TGCAGTGCTAGTGGGGGAGGTGGGACCGGGGAGCTGTTTTTT.

This clone was recorded once. The chain combines TRBV19 with TRBJ1-6; 7 bases fit TRBD1. V was pared by 6 bases and J by 4 bases, with 3 bases of the junction left unmatched. The CDR3 has 14 residues. Per the germline V gene, CDR1 is LNHDA and CDR2 is SQIVND (reference sequence). CDR3: CASRPGGYNSPLHF. CDR3 nucleotide sequence: TGTGCCAGTAGGCCAGGGGGGTATAATTCACCCCTCCACTTT.

The CDR3 DNA reads as TGCAGCGTTGAAAGGGACAGCGTCTCTGGGGCCAACGTCCTGACTTTC. Protein sequence: CSVERDSVSGANVLTF. The chain recombines TRBV29-1 with TRBJ2-6; 7 bases agree with TRBD1. This CDR3 spans 16 amino acids. V lost 2 bases and J lost 0; bases outside the gene matches: 4. The germline V gene has CDR1 SQVTM and CDR2 ANQGSEA. The whole variable domain, filled in from reference TRBV29-1 and TRBJ2-6, reads SAVISQKPSRDICQRGTSLTIQCQVDSQVTMMFWYRQQPGQSLTLIATANQGSEATYESGFVIDKFPISRPNLTFSTLTVSNMSPEDSSIYLCSVERDSVSGANVLTFGAGSRLTVL.

This clone was counted a few times. V is TRBV5-6 and J is TRBJ2-5; D not resolved. Germline V gene lookup returns CDR1 SGHDT and CDR2 YYEEEE. The CDR3 is made up of 14 amino acids. With 4 bases removed from V and 2 bases from J, the gap between germline ends came to 12 bases. CDR3 region: CASSIWARQETQYF. The CDR3 coding sequence is TGTGCCAGCAGCATCTGGGCCCGGCAAGAGACCCAGTACTTC.

This clone has a handful of counts. V gene TRBV30 combines with J gene TRBJ1-2; no clear D gene. Trimming took 2 bases from V and 6 from J, leaving 10 bases between them. CDR1 and CDR2 (germline): GTSNPN, SVGIG (reference sequence). This CDR3 is built from 12 residues. The CDR3, as DNA: TGTGCCTGGAGTCCCGCCGGTGATGGCTACACCTTC. This encodes CAWSPAGDGYTF.

This clone was recorded only once. The J gene is TRBJ2-5, the V gene TRBV5-4, with TRBD1 identical over 7 bases. Germline trimming cut 2 bases from V and 0 bases from J; bases unmatched to any gene: 4. CDR1 is SGHNT and CDR2 is YYREEE in the germline V gene (reference sequence). CDR3 length: 15 residues. CDR3: CASSFFDRDQETQYF. The CDR3 DNA is TGTGCCAGCAGCTTTTTCGACAGGGACCAAGAGACCCAGTACTTC.

This clone was picked up one time. The rearrangement links TRBV7-3 to TRBJ2-7; 12 bases are a match to TRBD2. The CDR3 has 15 residues. Germline CDR1 is SGHTA and CDR2 is FQGTGA. Germline trimming cut 5 bases from V and 5 bases from J; bases unmatched to any gene: 7. The CDR3 is CASSQTSGSTDEQYF. The CDR3 DNA sequence: TGTGCCAGCAGCCAGACTAGCGGGAGTACCGACGAGCAGTACTTC.

CDR3 sequence reads: CASSRTGGTQYF. In DNA, the CDR3 is TGTGCCAGCAGTCGGACAGGTGGGACCCAGTACTTC. The chain couples TRBV6-2 or TRBV6-3 to TRBJ2-5, with 7 bases identical to TRBD1. Trimming cost V 5 bases and J 7 bases; bases outside gene matches: 4. This CDR3 region has 12 residues. CDR1 and CDR2 (germline): MNHEY, SVGEGT.

The chain has TRBV30 and TRBJ1-2; no clear D. V shed 3 bases and J shed 4 bases, with 9 bases lying between them. Germline V lookup: CDR1 GTSNPN, CDR2 SVGIG (reference sequence). The CDR3 sequence is 12 residues long. CDR3 DNA: TGTGCCTGGAGCTTCCGGGGCTATGGCTACACCTTC. Protein: CAWSFRGYGYTF.

The chain employs TRBV5-6 and TRBJ2-5; D not resolved. The CDR3 is 13 amino acids. Deletions cut 1 base from V and 4 bases from J, with 8 bases between. The germline V gene has CDR1 SGHDT and CDR2 YYEEEE. In nucleotides, the CDR3 is TGTGCCAGCAGCTTGATCCAGTCAGAGACCCAGTACTTC. This encodes CASSLIQSETQYF.

There are a few counts of this clone. J is TRBJ2-1 and V is TRBV11-2, with 12 nucleotides matching TRBD2. Per the germline V gene, CDR1 is SGHAT and CDR2 is FQNNGV. V shed 4 bases and J 3 bases; nucleotides not matched to a gene: 1. CDR3 length: 15 amino acids. The CDR3 protein is CASSSLAGGYNEQFF. CDR3 nucleotide sequence: TGTGCCAGCAGCTCACTAGCGGGAGGCTACAATGAGCAGTTCTTC.